This TCR beta chain was identified during a study of T cells in Graves' hyperthyroidism and ophthalmopathy. Amplified regions were TCR beta CDR3 sequences from RNA transcripts. TCR CDR3 underwent first-round RT-PCR with the HTBI primer set. TCRdb reanalysed the multiplex PCR reads using MiXCR and keeps one entry per CDR3 protein. Altogether 600,000 or so distinct CDR3 sequences are present, 13% to 15% being singletons, with the ten largest covering over 6%. The clonotype comes from a woman in her late teens or twenties with Graves' ophthalmopathy. Sequencing was performed on blood.

This CDR3 reads CASSQRVITNYGYTF. As DNA, the CDR3 is TGCGCCAGCAGCCAGAGGGTCATTACTAACTATGGCTACACCTTC. The chain recombines TRBV4-1 with TRBJ1-2, with unresolved D. V shed 3 bases and J shed 0 bases, with 11 bases lying between them. CDR3 size: 15 residues. From germline, CDR1 is MGHRA and CDR2 YSYEKL.